This TCR beta chain emerged from a study of STAT5B mutations in CD4+ large granular lymphocyte leukemia. Here immunoSEQ multiplex PCR was the method, and the copy in TCRdb shows in-frame clones only, minus some. This table has 45,000 to 55,000 clones, 60% to 75% appearing once. The ends were cut back, 5 bases at V and 15 bases at J, with 17 bases in the middle. Germline V gene data show CDR1 as SGHDN and CDR2 as FVKESK. The CDR3 covers 12 residues. This clonotype originated in a human donor in good health. This chain joins TRBV14 and TRBJ2-1; D is possibly TRBD1 (6 bases). Sequencing used CD4+ T cells from blood buffy coats. CDR3 nucleotide sequence: TGTGCCAGCAGCACGGACAGCCCTGTATGGTTCTTC. Translated: CASSTDSPVWFF. Using reference TRBV14 and TRBJ2-1 for the parts outside the CDR3, the full variable domain is EAGVTQFPSHSVIEKGQTVTLRCDPISGHDNLYWYRRVMGKEIKFLLHFVKESKQDESGMPNNRFLAERTGGTYSTLKVQPAELEDSGVYFCASSTDSPVWFFGPGTRLTVL.